This T cell receptor (beta chain) comes out of a study of TIL therapy for anti-PD-1-resistant metastatic lung cancer. Study-level information: By whole-exome sequencing, median non-synonymous tumor mutation burden was under 1.9 mutations per megabase.

Time point indicated: pre-treatment sample, taken before nivolumab and TIL therapy. The tumor samples were excised metastases, mostly pleural nodules or supraclavicular lymph nodes. Points from the study as a whole: Compared with baseline intratumoral T cells, expanded TIL cultures were more clonal and less diverse (roughly 6.5% vs 31%). This highly selected cohort may not generalize to typical lung cancer patients.

V lost 2 bases, J lost 7 bases, and 14 bases lay in between. The CDR3 sequence is 14 residues long. Germline values: CDR1 WSHSY, CDR2 SAAADI. This clone has just one count. Its antigen is unidentified. This was the immunoSEQ v3 assay. Libraries were sequenced to around 2 million read pairs (survey) or 5-6 million (deep). Repertoires were generated with immunoSEQ multiplex PCR, while TCRdb's copy carries only in-frame clones and drops some. In the table there are about 50,000 clones, less than 75% of which are singletons. The sequence derives from a person aged 25-85 years with non-small cell lung cancer. V is TRBV10-2 and J is TRBJ1-2; D not resolved. Sequencing used tumor tissue, obtained at baseline. CDR3 DNA sequence: TGCGCCAGCAGTGAGATAAAAACAGCAAGTGGCTACACCTTC. Its translation is CASSEIKTASGYTF.